A selection of T cell receptor beta chains follows, all from one sample in a study of metastatic and nonmetastatic thyroid tumors. TCRdb re-called clones via MiXCR from the PCR reads. The sample records 20,000 to 25,000 clones, approximately 14% being singletons. The sequenced material came from tumor tissue. The receptors were sampled from a female donor with papillary thyroid cancer or a benign thyroid nodule (not recorded which). Some clones in this sample may be carry-over from other donors' samples. Each CDR3 is given with its conserved first and last residue. Each record gives: V gene, CDR3 protein.

V gene: TRBV5-1; CDR3 protein: CASSLRIPGDTQYF
V gene: TRBV7-9; CDR3 protein: CASSLERAGREQYF
V gene: TRBV12-3/TRBV12-4; CDR3 protein: CASSLAVGDEQYF
V gene: TRBV7-2; CDR3 protein: CASSLGVRGNYEQYF
V gene: TRBV18; CDR3 protein: CASSPRTSGSCEQYF
V gene: TRBV20-1; CDR3 protein: CSARTGDTEAFF
V gene: TRBV6-5; CDR3 protein: CASSYGLADQKTQYF
V gene: TRBV20-1; CDR3 protein: CSTAGVDSYEQYF
V gene: TRBV10-2; CDR3 protein: CASMTDSYGYTF
V gene: TRBV20-1; CDR3 protein: CSAALPGQGTGSPLHF
V gene: TRBV30; CDR3 protein: CAWSKAGGLMETQYF